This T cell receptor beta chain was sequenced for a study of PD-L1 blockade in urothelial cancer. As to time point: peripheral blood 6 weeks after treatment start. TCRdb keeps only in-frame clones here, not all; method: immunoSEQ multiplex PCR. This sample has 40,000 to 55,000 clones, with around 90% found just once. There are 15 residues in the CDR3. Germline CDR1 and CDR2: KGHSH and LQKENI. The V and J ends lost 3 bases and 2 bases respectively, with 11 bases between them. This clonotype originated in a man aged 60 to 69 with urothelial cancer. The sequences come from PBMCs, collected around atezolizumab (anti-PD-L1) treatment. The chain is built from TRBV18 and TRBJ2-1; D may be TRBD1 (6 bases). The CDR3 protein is CASSPQGRTYNEQFF. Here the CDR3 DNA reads TGTGCCAGCTCACCGCAGGGGCGTACCTACAATGAGCAGTTCTTC.